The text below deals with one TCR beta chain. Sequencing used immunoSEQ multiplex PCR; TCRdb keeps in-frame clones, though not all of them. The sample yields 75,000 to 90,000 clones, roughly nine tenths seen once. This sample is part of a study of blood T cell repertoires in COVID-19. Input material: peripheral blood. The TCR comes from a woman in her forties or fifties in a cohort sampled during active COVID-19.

The DNA of the CDR3 is TGTGCTAGTGGCCGGACAGAACCCTATGGCTACACCTTC. It encodes CASGRTEPYGYTF. The chain is built from TRBV12-5 and TRBJ1-2; D possibly corresponds to TRBD1 (6 bases). This CDR3 is built from 13 residues. Trimming removed 6 bases from V and 4 bases from J, with 12 bases in between. CDR1 and CDR2 (germline): LGHNT, FRNRAP.